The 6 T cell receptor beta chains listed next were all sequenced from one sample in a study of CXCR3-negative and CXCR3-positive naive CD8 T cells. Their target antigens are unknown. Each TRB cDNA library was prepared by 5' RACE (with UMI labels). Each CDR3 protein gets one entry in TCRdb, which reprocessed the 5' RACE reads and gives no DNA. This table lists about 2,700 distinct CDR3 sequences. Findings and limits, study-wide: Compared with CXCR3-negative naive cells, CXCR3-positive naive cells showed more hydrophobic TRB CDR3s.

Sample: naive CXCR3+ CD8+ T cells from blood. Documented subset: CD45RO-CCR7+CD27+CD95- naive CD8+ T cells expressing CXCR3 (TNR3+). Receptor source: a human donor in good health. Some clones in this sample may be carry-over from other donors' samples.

CDR3: CATSTGSNEKLFF. This rearrangement joins TRBV6-5 to TRBJ1-4; TCRdb returns TRBD1, unconfirmable since there is no DNA. CDR3 size: 13 residues. The germline CDR1 and CDR2 sequences are MNHEY and SVGAGI.

The CDR3 sequence: CSVPTSGSYNEQFF. V usage is TRBV29-1 and J usage is TRBJ2-1; TCRdb proposes TRBD2, but this gene call is untestable without DNA. The length of the CDR3 is 14 residues. Germline V lookup: CDR1 SQVTM, CDR2 ANQGSEA.

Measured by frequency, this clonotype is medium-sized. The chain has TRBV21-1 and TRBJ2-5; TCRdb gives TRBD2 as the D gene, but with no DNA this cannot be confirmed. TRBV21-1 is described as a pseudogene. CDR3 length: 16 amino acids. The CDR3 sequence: CASSTTSGRQRRAQYF.

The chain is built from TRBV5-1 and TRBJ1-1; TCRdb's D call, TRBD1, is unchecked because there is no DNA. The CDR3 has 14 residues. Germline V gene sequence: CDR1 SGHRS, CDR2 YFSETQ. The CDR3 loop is CASSADRAWTEAFF.

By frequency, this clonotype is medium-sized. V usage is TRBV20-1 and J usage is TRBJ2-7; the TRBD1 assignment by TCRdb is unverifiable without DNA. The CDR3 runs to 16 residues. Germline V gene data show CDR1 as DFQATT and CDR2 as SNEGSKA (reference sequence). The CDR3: CSAREGGQGGYYEQYF.

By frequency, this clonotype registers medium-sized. This CDR3 is CSFWSNYGYTF. The rearrangement uses TRBV29-1 and TRBJ1-2. Germline loops: CDR1 SQVTM, CDR2 ANQGSEA. The CDR3 runs 11 residues.